This T cell receptor (beta chain) originates from a study of blood T cell repertoires in COVID-19 (dated by TCRdb to the early 2020s). Study-wide context: Collaborator samples came from the United States, Italy and Spain and covered acute and convalescent phases of COVID-19. The prospective study material was composed of cDNA or gDNA derived from T cells, B-cell-depleted T cells, or PBMCs. The dataset comprised deeply sampled blood TCRbeta repertoires from subjects exposed to, actively infected with, or recovered from COVID-19. The repertoires were made available in a free public database intended to serve as a resource for research on the immune response to SARS-CoV-2. Samples came from the ongoing ImmuneRACE study (first 160 participants) plus 1,254 subjects from 6 global collaborators. A de-identified subject ID, COVID-19 status, age in years and sex were almost always included in the sample metadata. Where available, HLA class I and class II types were taken from metadata supplied by the sample provider and were not determined by assay-based typing.

Whole blood was collected in K2EDTA tubes by collaborating institutions according to the institutions' own protocols. For TCRbeta analysis, collaborators shipped samples in one of three forms: frozen whole blood, isolated PBMCs, or DNA extracted from either of those sample types. Of note for this clone: Its specific antigen is unknown. Per-base qualities were not stored, and no clone one base away is much larger. The sample has other DNA sequences that encode this CDR3 too.

Points the paper makes about the study in general: The amount of clinical and demographic metadata varied by source and participant and was provided uncurated.

TCRbeta CDR3 regions were amplified from genomic DNA by means of the immunoSEQ Assay, a bias-controlled multiplex PCR. In the paper's pipeline: The number of nucleated cells in each sample was estimated from the amplification of reference gene primers within the assay. To quantify the absolute abundance of each unique TCRbeta CDR3 rearrangement, sequence reads were collapsed and filtered. Productive Simpson clonality was computed per sample as the square root of Simpson's diversity index over productive rearrangements. TCRdb re-hosts the immuneACCESS table, in-frame sequences only. Its copies lack some clones; in the studies checked, an unresolved V gene accounts for under half of them, and the cause for the rest is not known. The V and J calls and clone size come from that table; D and trimming were worked out from the DNA. This sample comprises about 160,000 clones, over 75% of them detected only once. The top ten hold 11% of the sample.

Reading from cysteine to phenylalanine, the CDR3 counts 12 amino acids. Only the CDR3 DNA stays, 36 bases, in frame from base 1. CDR1 MNHNY and CDR2 SVGAGI were looked up in the germline V gene (reference sequence). The junction shows trimming of 6 bases on V and 4 bases on J, plus 9 bases between the germline ends. In this chain, TRBV6-6 is recombined with TRBJ1-1; TRBD1 is a weak D gene call, 6 bases matching. This TCR was sampled from a human donor in a cohort sampled during active COVID-19. Input material: peripheral blood. The CDR3 amino acid sequence is: CASRGGGTEAFF. DNA sequence: TGTGCCAGCAGAGGGGGGGGCACTGAAGCTTTCTTT.